This TCR beta chain emerged from a study of PD-1 blockade in classical Hodgkin lymphoma. Study-level points and caveats: Baseline diversity resembling that of newly diagnosed patients was seen in complete responders.

Repertoires were generated with immunoSEQ multiplex PCR, while TCRdb's copy carries only in-frame clones and drops some. The sample contains approximately 160,000 clones, approximately 81% of which appear only once. A remark on this clone: Its target is not known.

Trimming took 4 bases from V and 2 from J; bases not matched to a gene: 5. This CDR3 region has 15 residues. CDR1 and CDR2 from the germline V gene are MDHEN and SYDVKM. Each and every patient relapsed after autologous stem cell transplantation, and patients got differing brentuximab vedotin exposure. This sequence originates from a human donor with classical Hodgkin lymphoma. This specimen was peripheral blood mononuclear cells (PBMCs), taken before the second cycle of nivolumab. V is TRBV28 and J is TRBJ2-4, with 7 bases that match TRBD1. This chain's CDR3 is CASSSDRNSKNIQYF. CDR3 bases: TGTGCCAGCAGTTCGGACAGGAATTCCAAAAACATTCAGTACTTC.